Below, 23 T cell receptor beta chains from the same sample are listed, as sequenced in a study of radiation and T cells in renal cell carcinoma. TCRdb's copy holds only in-frame clones and misses some; the assay was immunoSEQ multiplex PCR. The table includes tens of thousands of clones, approximately 80% detected once. Time point denoted: blood 4 weeks post-SBRT, at nephrectomy. Indicated treatment: 15 Gy SBRT to primary tumor, nephrectomy 4 weeks later. The source was blood, collected from a patient whose treatment included radiotherapy and nephrectomy. Source of these receptors: a man between 60 and 75 years old with renal cell carcinoma.

J is TRBJ2-1 and V is TRBV29-1, with TRBD2 matching over 9 bases. Germline trimming cut 7 bases from V and 9 bases from J; bases unmatched to any gene: 13. Germline V gene lookup returns CDR1 SQVTM and CDR2 ANQGSEA. CDR3 length: 14 amino acids. The DNA of the CDR3 is TGCAGCGGAAAAATAGCGGGAGACGGCGGTGAGCAGTTCTTC. Encoded protein: CSGKIAGDGGEQFF.

This clone showed up just a few times. The chain has TRBV18 and TRBJ1-5, with 7 nucleotides matching TRBD1. The CDR3 runs 16 residues. Germline CDR1 reads KGHSH; CDR2 reads LQKENI. V shed 3 bases, J shed 6 bases, and the junction held 11 bases outside the gene matches. The chain's CDR3 is CASSPAGTARGQPQHF. In DNA form, the CDR3 reads TGTGCCAGCTCACCCGCCGGGACAGCGAGGGGTCAGCCCCAGCATTTT. Full variable domain (remainder filled in from reference TRBV18 and TRBJ1-5): NAGVMQNPRHLVRRRGQEARLRCSPMKGHSHVYWYRQLPEEGLKFMVYLQKENIIDESGMPKERFSAEFPKEGPSILRIQQVVRGDSAAYFCASSPAGTARGQPQHFGDGTRLSIL.

V gene TRBV5-1 combines with J gene TRBJ2-7; a possible D gene is TRBD1 (5 bases). Germline V lookup: CDR1 SGHRS, CDR2 YFSETQ. The CDR3 runs 15 residues. Between the trimmed V and J ends, which lost 4 bases and 6 bases, there was a span of 20 bases. CDR3 loop: CASSAVDGPRGEQYV. In DNA, the CDR3 is TGCGCCAGCAGCGCCGTGGACGGGCCAAGGGGCGAGCAGTACGTC.

The chain has TRBV5-1 and TRBJ2-7; 10 nucleotides match TRBD1. Germline trimming cut 8 bases from V and 4 bases from J; bases unmatched to any gene: 9. This CDR3 has 14 amino acids. Germline loops: CDR1 SGHRS, CDR2 YFSETQ. CDR3 amino acids: CASTGTGAEYEQYF. CDR3 nucleotides: TGCGCCAGTACCGGGACAGGGGCCGAGTACGAGCAGTACTTC.

The gene calls are TRBV19 and TRBJ1-1; D unclear. CDR1 LNHDA and CDR2 SQIVND come from the germline V gene (reference sequence). CDR3 length: 15 residues. V was pared by 3 bases and J by 5 bases, with 16 bases between. DNA of the CDR3: TGTGCCAGTAGTATGCCCTTGGGGTTGGGGACTGAAGCTTTCTTT. Amino acids: CASSMPLGLGTEAFF. Combining the CDR3 with reference TRBV19 and TRBJ1-1 gives the whole variable domain DGGITQSPKYLFRKEGQNVTLSCEQNLNHDAMYWYRQDPGQGLRLIYYSQIVNDFQKGDIAEGYSVSREKKESFPLTVTSAQKNPTAFYLCASSMPLGLGTEAFFGQGTRLTVV.

This clone was seen just once. This chain links TRBV30 with TRBJ1-2; the D gene is possibly TRBD1 (5 bases). The CDR3 is 12 residues long. CDR1 and CDR2 from the germline V gene are GTSNPN and SVGIG (reference sequence). V was trimmed by 4 bases and J by 2 bases, leaving 8 bases between them. In nucleotides, the CDR3 is TGTGCCTGGACAGGGATAAACTATGGCTACACCTTC. It translates to CAWTGINYGYTF.

The rearrangement uses TRBV29-1 and TRBJ2-3, with D tentatively TRBD1 or TRBD2 (5 bases each). Per the germline V gene, CDR1 is SQVTM and CDR2 is ANQGSEA. This CDR3 has 15 residues. The V end lost 6 bases, the J end lost 3 bases, and 19 bases lay between the germline ends. The CDR3 DNA reads as TGCAGCGTCCTTGTGGGACGGGCACTTACAGATACGCAGTATTTT. Amino acids: CSVLVGRALTDTQYF.

This rearrangement joins TRBV28 to TRBJ2-1, with 9 nucleotides matching TRBD1. J lost 3 bases, V lost 7 bases, and 4 bases had no gene match. CDR3 length: 14 residues. CDR1 MDHEN and CDR2 SYDVKM come from the germline V gene. CDR3 sequence reads: CASTRGQGYNEQFF. The DNA for the CDR3 is TGTGCCAGCACTCGGGGACAGGGCTACAATGAGCAGTTCTTC.

J is TRBJ1-1 and V is TRBV9; D possibly corresponds to TRBD1 (6 bases). Germline loops: CDR1 SGDLS, CDR2 YYNGEE. Trimming took 4 bases from V and 4 from J, leaving 11 bases between them. The CDR3 contains 13 residues. CDR3 nucleotides: TGTGCCAGCAGCACACAGGGTGCCACTGAAGCTTTCTTT. This encodes CASSTQGATEAFF.

The chain employs TRBV7-7 and TRBJ2-3, with 11 bases identical to TRBD2. CDR1 is SSHAT and CDR2 is FNYEAQ in the germline V gene (reference sequence). The CDR3 has 15 residues. J gave up 2 bases and V 5 bases, and 3 bases lay outside the gene matches. This CDR3 reads CASSRLAGYTDTQYF. The CDR3 DNA follows: TGTGCCAGCAGCAGACTAGCGGGGTACACAGATACGCAGTATTTT.

The gene calls are TRBV7-3 and TRBJ2-1; 8 bases map to TRBD2. Germline V gene data show CDR1 as SGHTA and CDR2 as FQGTGA. The CDR3 spans 16 residues. V trimming: 5 bases; J trimming: 4 bases; junction bases outside the gene matches: 10. In nucleotides, the CDR3 is TGTGCCAGCAGCATATCAACTAGCGGCCCGTACAATGAGCAGTTCTTC. This sequence encodes CASSISTSGPYNEQFF.

This clone showed up just once. The chain is built from TRBV6-1 and TRBJ2-5; D is possibly TRBD2 (5 bases). Germline values: CDR1 MNHNS, CDR2 SASEGT. This CDR3 is 12 amino acids long. V lost 8 bases and J lost 4, with 11 bases in between. CDR3 sequence reads: CASLGRGETQYF. CDR3 nucleotides: TGTGCCAGCTTAGGACGGGGAGAGACCCAGTACTTC.

V usage is TRBV15 and J usage is TRBJ2-7; a weak D match, TRBD1 (6 bases). Germline assignment: CDR1 LNHNV and CDR2 YYDKDF (reference sequence). V gave up 0 bases and J gave up 3 bases, with 12 bases separating them. CDR3 size: 15 residues. The DNA for the CDR3 is TGTGCCACCAGCAGAGATTTGGCAGGGGTCTACGAGCAGTACTTC. The encoded protein is CATSRDLAGVYEQYF. The variable domain in full, completed from reference TRBV15 and TRBJ2-7, reads DAMVIQNPRYQVTQFGKPVTLSCSQTLNHNVMYWYQQKSSQAPKLLFHYYDKDFNNEADTPDNFQSRRPNTSFCFLDIRSPGLGDTAMYLCATSRDLAGVYEQYFGPGTRLTVT.

This clone was recorded only once. The CDR3 loop is CASSPFNYGYTF. DNA of the CDR3: TGTGCCAGCAGCCCCTTTAACTATGGCTACACCTTC. The chain is built from TRBV7-2 and TRBJ1-2; D is uncertain. The germline V gene has CDR1 SGHTA and CDR2 FQGNSA. Trimming stripped 5 bases from V and 1 base from J, with 5 bases between. The CDR3 extends over 12 amino acids.

This chain uses TRBV2 with TRBJ2-1, with TRBD2 identical over 7 bases. CDR1 is SNHLY and CDR2 is FYNNEI in the germline V gene. The CDR3 covers 13 residues. V gave up 7 bases and J gave up 7 bases; unmatched junction bases: 7. The CDR3 nucleotides read TGTGCCAGCAACACGGGGGGAAATAATGAGCAGTTCTTC. Its translation is CASNTGGNNEQFF.

This clone has only a few counts. The chain employs TRBV7-8 and TRBJ2-7; D call uncertain. CDR3 length: 14 amino acids. Germline lookup yields CDR1 SGHVS and CDR2 FQNEAQ. The germline V and J ends were trimmed by 5 bases and 1 base, with 12 bases remaining between them. CDR3: CASSPRWVSYEQYF. The CDR3 DNA sequence: TGTGCCAGCAGCCCCCGGTGGGTTTCCTACGAGCAGTACTTC. The full variable domain, in which reference TRBV7-8 and TRBJ2-7 provide the parts outside the CDR3, is GAGVSQSPRYKVAKRGQDVALRCDPISGHVSLFWYQQALGQGPEFLTYFQNEAQLDKSGLPSDRFFAERPEGSVSTLKIQRTQQEDSAVYLCASSPRWVSYEQYFGPGTRLTVT.

The table lists this clone with a count of one. The rearrangement uses TRBV6-1 and TRBJ2-3; a weak D match, TRBD2 (6 bases). Germline V gene lookup returns CDR1 MNHNS and CDR2 SASEGT. Between the trimmed V and J ends, which lost 3 bases and 1 base, there was a span of 8 bases. This CDR3 is built from 14 residues. The CDR3 reads CASSERLGTDTQYF. CDR3 in DNA: TGTGCCAGCAGTGAGAGACTAGGCACAGATACGCAGTATTTT.

The chain combines TRBV30 with TRBJ1-2, with D hard to call. V was trimmed by 4 bases and J by 3 bases, leaving 15 bases between them. The germline CDR1 and CDR2 sequences are GTSNPN and SVGIG (reference sequence). CDR3 length equals 14 residues. CDR3 DNA sequence: TGTGCCTGGAATCCGGGAATTGAGGACTATGGCTACACCTTC. Translated: CAWNPGIEDYGYTF.

The rearrangement joins TRBV14 to TRBJ2-5; 7 nucleotides line up with TRBD1. The CDR3 totals 15 residues. V lost 2 bases and J lost 1; bases outside the gene matches: 4. CDR1 SGHDN and CDR2 FVKESK come from the germline V gene. In nucleotides, the CDR3 is TGTGCCAGCAGCCAAATTCGGACAGGCCAAGAGACCCAGTACTTC. Amino acids: CASSQIRTGQETQYF.

V usage is TRBV9 and J usage is TRBJ2-5; 13 bases line up with TRBD2. CDR1 and CDR2 (germline): SGDLS, YYNGEE. V lost 4 bases to trimming and J lost 4 bases; unmatched junction nucleotides: 7. This CDR3 has 16 amino acids. The CDR3: CASSFGLAGDRETQYF. CDR3 DNA sequence: TGTGCCAGCAGCTTCGGACTAGCGGGGGATCGAGAGACCCAGTACTTC.

This clone occurred a few times. V gene TRBV11-3 combines with J gene TRBJ2-1; 7 bases are a match to TRBD1. Per germline, CDR1 SGHNT and CDR2 YENEEA. V gave up 2 bases and J gave up 5 bases; unmatched junction bases: 3. The CDR3 contains 14 residues. CDR3 bases: TGTGCCAGCAGCTTAAGGGGGCAGAACAATGAGCAGTTCTTC. It specifies CASSLRGQNNEQFF.

CDR3 residues: CASSVAGLNTEAFF. In DNA, the CDR3 is TGTGCCAGCAGCGTAGCAGGGCTGAACACTGAAGCTTTCTTT. The V call is TRBV9, the J call TRBJ1-1; TRBD1 might be the D (5 bases). The ends were cut back, 0 bases at V and 0 bases at J, with 6 bases in the middle. The CDR3 runs to 14 residues. Germline V CDR1 and CDR2: SGDLS, YYNGEE.

V usage is TRBV30 and J usage is TRBJ2-5, with TRBD1 matching 9 bases. Germline CDR1 is GTSNPN and CDR2 is SVGIG (reference sequence). J gave up 4 bases and V 5 bases, and 5 bases lay outside the gene matches. CDR3 length: 13 residues. CDR3 region: CAWSNRGRETQYF. The CDR3 DNA is TGTGCCTGGTCAAACAGGGGGCGAGAGACCCAGTACTTC.